This TCR beta chain originates from a study of blood T cells in healthy people across ages. In the study overall: Roughly one uniquely barcoded beta molecule per two T cells was captured. Findings of the study overall: Roughly linearly, TCR beta diversity per million T cells fell as age increased.

This clonotype turned up a few times. Its antigen is currently unknown. Drawing of peripheral blood yielded about 9.7 milliliters from each donor. PCR was performed a second time for about 7 to 12 cycles using a sample-barcoded 5' primer and a J-beta primer mix. Each CDR3 protein is one row after TCRdb ran MiXCR on the 5' RACE reads. This table has more than 1 million distinct CDR3 sequences, around 43% appearing once. The receptor's source is a woman aged 55-70 years in good health. The specimen sequenced was blood.

CDR3 protein: CASSLRSGDDQPQHF. CDR3 coding DNA: TGCGCCAGCAGCTTGAGGTCGGGGGACGATCAGCCCCAGCATTTT. The chain uses TRBV5-1 and TRBJ1-5, with a tentative D call TRBD1 (5 bases). CDR1 is SGHRS, CDR2 YFSETQ, per germline. The CDR3 covers 15 residues. V shed 1 base and J shed 5 bases, with 13 bases lying between them.